This entry lists 32 T cell receptor beta chains sequenced from one sample in a study of blood T cell repertoires in COVID-19. Only in-frame clones appear in the TCRdb table, and some are missing; sequencing was by immunoSEQ multiplex PCR. The sample lists about 120,000 clones; over 75% were seen once. Sequencing was performed on peripheral blood. The receptor source for this set is an elderly man with acute or convalescent COVID-19.

The chain has TRBV3-1 (or the pseudogene TRBV3-2) and TRBJ2-6; 7 nucleotides match TRBD1. With V trimmed by 1 base and J by 1 base, 4 bases remained unmatched. Germline CDR1 LGHDT, CDR2 YNNKEL (reference sequence). The CDR3 is 17 amino acids. The CDR3 sequence: CASSQVGTVSGANVLTF. CDR3 nucleotide sequence: TGTGCCAGCAGCCAAGTTGGGACAGTGTCTGGGGCCAACGTCCTGACTTTC.

Here the CDR3 reads CASSFSTGSYEQYF. The CDR3 DNA follows: TGTGCCAGCAGTTTTTCGACAGGGTCCTACGAGCAGTACTTC. The genes are TRBV28 and TRBJ2-7, with 7 bases identical to TRBD1. Germline assignment: CDR1 MDHEN and CDR2 SYDVKM. Trimming cost V 3 bases and J 1 base; bases outside gene matches: 3. This CDR3 has 14 residues.

This clone has just one count. The rearrangement links TRBV7-9 to TRBJ1-6; a weak D match, TRBD1 (6 bases). Germline values: CDR1 SEHNR, CDR2 FQNEAQ (reference sequence). The CDR3 runs 16 residues. The V gene lost 5 bases and the J gene lost 7 bases, with 18 bases spanning the gap. CDR3 DNA: TGTGCCAGCAGCCTCCGGGGGGGCGGAGAAAATTCACCCCTCCACTTT. This encodes CASSLRGGGENSPLHF.

The chain couples TRBV23-1 to TRBJ2-1; D remains unclear. TRBV23-1 is sorted into the ORF group, with uncertain function. V was clipped by 2 bases and J by 4 bases, with 27 bases between them. This CDR3 spans 20 amino acids. The CDR3 DNA follows: TGCGCCAGCAGTCAAGCGCAGGCGACCCTATATACAACCGAATACAATGAGCAGTTCTTC. Protein: CASSQAQATLYTTEYNEQFF.

This clone showed up just a few times. The rearrangement uses TRBV4-2 and TRBJ2-7; maybe TRBD2 (6 bases). Germline lookup yields CDR1 LGHNA and CDR2 YNFKEQ. CDR3 size: 15 residues. The V and J ends lost 4 bases and 4 bases respectively, with 17 bases between them. The CDR3 sequence is CASSPRLSGLYEQYF. The DNA of the CDR3 is TGTGCCAGCAGCCCTCGGCTTAGCGGCCTTTACGAGCAGTACTTC.

This chain joins TRBV2 and TRBJ1-6; weak D call: TRBD1 (6 bases). This CDR3 has 14 residues. Between the trimmed V and J ends, which lost 4 bases and 9 bases, there was a span of 13 bases. Germline V gene lookup returns CDR1 SNHLY and CDR2 FYNNEI. CDR3 amino acids: CASSGEGGSSPLHF. As DNA, the CDR3 is TGTGCCAGCAGTGGGGAAGGGGGAAGTTCACCCCTCCACTTT.

The J gene is TRBJ1-1, the V gene TRBV24-1; TRBD1 aligns across 9 bases. J gave up 4 bases and V 4 bases, and 9 bases lay outside the gene matches. Germline values: CDR1 KGHDR, CDR2 SFDVKD. The CDR3 is 16 amino acids. CDR3 region: CATSDPGTGSGTEAFF. CDR3 sequence (DNA): TGTGCCACCAGTGACCCCGGGACAGGGTCCGGCACTGAAGCTTTCTTT.

V is TRBV4-3 and J is TRBJ2-1, with unresolved D. Trimming took 0 bases from V and 2 from J, leaving 8 bases between them. Germline CDR1 is LGHNA and CDR2 is YSLEER. The CDR3 is made up of 15 amino acids. The CDR3 DNA is TGCGCCAGCAGCCAAGATTTTGGGCCCTACAATGAGCAGTTCTTC. It encodes CASSQDFGPYNEQFF.

The chain links TRBV18 to TRBJ1-4; 10 bases line up with TRBD1. The CDR3 has 14 residues. The germline gives CDR1 KGHSH, CDR2 LQKENI. The ends lost 4 bases at V and 7 bases at J; junction bases unmatched: 3. CDR3 sequence: CASSRDRGPEKLFF. The CDR3 coding sequence is TGTGCCAGCTCACGCGACAGGGGGCCTGAAAAACTGTTTTTT. The entire variable domain, with the rest obtained from reference TRBV18 and TRBJ1-4, is as follows: NAGVMQNPRHLVRRRGQEARLRCSPMKGHSHVYWYRQLPEEGLKFMVYLQKENIIDESGMPKERFSAEFPKEGPSILRIQQVVRGDSAAYFCASSRDRGPEKLFFGSGTQLSVL.

The count of this clone is one. The chain joins TRBV6-5 to TRBJ1-2, with no clear D. V lost 0 bases to trimming and J lost 4 bases, with 3 bases between them. Germline V gives CDR1 MNHEY, CDR2 SVGAGI. The length of the CDR3 is 12 residues. In nucleotides, the CDR3 is TGTGCCAGCAGTTACTCCGGCTATGGCTACACCTTC. The encoded protein is CASSYSGYGYTF.

A single count supports this clone. The rearrangement uses TRBV2 and TRBJ1-2; D is possibly TRBD1 (6 bases). CDR1 and CDR2 from the germline V gene are SNHLY and FYNNEI. The CDR3 contains 12 residues. Between the trimmed V and J ends, which lost 5 bases and 8 bases, there was a span of 12 bases. The CDR3 region has the DNA TGTGCCAGCAGTCCCAGGGGTGGCGGCTACACCTTC. Amino acids: CASSPRGGGYTF.

This clone has just a few counts. The chain links TRBV9 to TRBJ2-1, with 7 bases aligning to TRBD2. The V gene end was trimmed by 0 bases and the J gene end by 0 bases; junction bases not matched to a gene: 9. In germline, CDR1 is SGDLS, CDR2 YYNGEE. The CDR3 runs 18 residues. CDR3 region: CASSVGLWRESSYNEQFF. The CDR3 coding sequence is TGTGCCAGCAGCGTAGGCCTATGGCGGGAGAGCTCCTACAATGAGCAGTTCTTC.

The V and J genes are TRBV7-2 and TRBJ2-3, with D possibly being TRBD1 (5 bases). The CDR3 sequence is 14 residues long. Germline assignment: CDR1 SGHTA and CDR2 FQGNSA. V was cut by 3 bases and J by 4 bases, with 11 bases left in between. This CDR3 is CASSFRQGADTQYF. The CDR3 DNA is TGTGCCAGCAGCTTCCGGCAGGGTGCAGATACGCAGTATTTT.

The chain uses TRBV29-1 and TRBJ1-3, with D possibly being TRBD1 (6 bases). CDR1 and CDR2 (germline): SQVTM, ANQGSEA. The CDR3 spans 14 residues. Trimming shortened V by 6 bases and J by 2 bases, and 14 bases separated the two germline ends. CDR3 amino acids: CSVWGGATGNTIYF. CDR3 in DNA: TGCAGCGTATGGGGGGGGGCTACTGGAAACACCATATATTTT.

This clone came up once. The gene calls are TRBV7-9 and TRBJ2-5; 9 nucleotides line up with TRBD1. V gave up 6 bases and J gave up 4 bases; unmatched junction bases: 3. The CDR3 runs 13 residues. Germline loops: CDR1 SEHNR, CDR2 FQNEAQ (reference sequence). The CDR3 coding sequence is TGTGCCAGCAGGACAGGGGGAGGAGAGACCCAGTACTTC. It specifies CASRTGGGETQYF.

As concerns this clone: Other DNA sequences in the sample encode the same CDR3. The rearrangement uses TRBV11-2 and TRBJ2-3; TRBD2 is a possible D gene (5 bases). Deletions cut 4 bases from V and 0 bases from J, with 5 bases between. The CDR3 has 13 amino acids. Germline CDR1 SGHAT, CDR2 FQNNGV. Here the CDR3 reads CASSWTSTDTQYF. The CDR3 DNA reads TGTGCCAGCAGCTGGACTAGCACAGATACGCAGTATTTT.

The chain couples TRBV11-3 to TRBJ2-5, with D possibly being TRBD2 (6 bases). CDR1 and CDR2 from the germline V gene are SGHNT and YENEEA. The CDR3 is 13 amino acids. V was pared by 4 bases and J by 5 bases, with 11 bases between. CDR3 DNA: TGTGCCAGCAGCTCCGGAGGGGTGGAGACCCAGTACTTC. As protein: CASSSGGVETQYF.

The rearrangement joins TRBV6-8 to TRBJ2-7; D perhaps matches TRBD2 (5 bases). Deletions cut 3 bases from V and 6 bases from J, with 12 bases between. The CDR3 covers 13 residues. From germline, CDR1 is MNHGY and CDR2 SAAAGT. CDR3 amino acids: CASSYRERCEQYF. The CDR3 nucleotides read TGTGCCAGCAGTTATAGGGAGCGATGCGAGCAGTACTTC.

The chain joins TRBV18 to TRBJ1-4, with D unclear. The germline V gene encodes CDR1 KGHSH and CDR2 LQKENI. The V and J ends lost 2 bases and 3 bases respectively, with 7 bases between them. CDR3 length equals 14 residues. CDR3 DNA sequence: TGTGCCAGCTCACCAGGGCAGCCTAATGAAAAACTGTTTTTT. Protein sequence: CASSPGQPNEKLFF.

The table lists this clone with a count of one. J is TRBJ2-4 and V is TRBV19, with 8 bases that match TRBD1. CDR1 and CDR2 (germline): LNHDA, SQIVND (reference sequence). The V segment lost 9 bases and the J segment 3 bases; nucleotides outside the gene matches: 7. The CDR3 consists of 14 residues. The CDR3 sequence: CASTPGGGKNIQYF. The DNA for the CDR3 is TGTGCCAGCACCCCAGGGGGCGGCAAAAACATTCAGTACTTC.

This clone was seen only a few times. The V and J genes are TRBV5-1 and TRBJ2-1; 8 bases map to TRBD1. Losses at the gene ends were 1 base for V and 6 bases for J; bases not matched to a gene: 3. The V gene's germline CDR1 is SGHRS and CDR2 YFSETQ. This CDR3 is built from 14 residues. The CDR3 reads CASSLQQGVNEQFF. The CDR3 coding sequence is TGCGCCAGCAGCTTGCAACAGGGGGTCAATGAGCAGTTCTTC.

This chain uses TRBV6-2 or TRBV6-3 with TRBJ2-7, with 8 bases aligning to TRBD2. Germline loops: CDR1 MNHEY, CDR2 SVGEGT. After removal of 2 bases from V and 2 bases from J, the junction contained 5 bases not matched to a gene. This CDR3 is built from 15 residues. CDR3 coding DNA: TGTGCCAGCAGTTACGGGCGGGAGGCCACCTACGAGCAGTACTTC. Its translation is CASSYGREATYEQYF.

This chain links TRBV9 with TRBJ2-5, with 10 bases lining up with TRBD2. V lost 4 bases and J lost 7; bases outside the gene matches: 13. This CDR3 is built from 16 residues. CDR1 and CDR2 (germline): SGDLS, YYNGEE. The CDR3 nucleotides are TGTGCCAGCAGCCCCGGGACTAGCGCCAGCCATGGGACCCAGTACTTC. This translates into CASSPGTSASHGTQYF.

This sequence joins TRBV5-1 and TRBJ2-1; TRBD1 matches 9 bases. The V segment lost 1 base and the J segment 16 bases; nucleotides outside the gene matches: 12. Germline values: CDR1 SGHRS, CDR2 YFSETQ. The CDR3 is 14 amino acids. The CDR3 loop reads CASSLSGQGQLTFF. The CDR3 nucleotides are TGCGCCAGCAGCTTGAGCGGACAGGGGCAGTTAACATTCTTC.

The chain recombines TRBV24-1 with TRBJ1-1; the match to TRBD1 covers 10 bases. V lost 4 bases to trimming and J lost 10 bases; unmatched junction nucleotides: 8. This CDR3 region has 14 residues. In germline, CDR1 is KGHDR, CDR2 SFDVKD. The CDR3 bases are TGTGCCACCAGTGAGCAGAACCGGGACAGGGGAGCTTTCTTT. Its translation: CATSEQNRDRGAFF.

The count of this clone is one. V is TRBV6-1 and J is TRBJ1-2; TRBD1 matches at 8 bases. This CDR3 spans 14 amino acids. The germline CDR1 and CDR2 sequences are MNHNS and SASEGT. With V trimmed by 2 bases and J by 4 bases, 3 bases remained unmatched. The CDR3 region is CASSETGGVYGYTF. In DNA form, the CDR3 reads TGTGCCAGCAGTGAAACAGGGGGTGTCTATGGCTACACCTTC.

J is TRBJ2-7 and V is TRBV6-5, with 10 bases fitting TRBD1. CDR3 length: 13 residues. Germline loops: CDR1 MNHEY, CDR2 SVGAGI. The trim removed 8 bases at V and 6 bases at J, leaving 7 bases unmatched. CDR3 sequence (DNA): TGTGCCAGCCTTGGGGGACAGGGGCTCGAGCAGTACTTC. Translation: CASLGGQGLEQYF.

CDR3 sequence reads: CASTSQGVGEKLFF. The CDR3 nucleotides read TGTGCCAGCACCTCACAGGGGGTAGGGGAAAAACTGTTTTTT. The chain combines TRBV7-2 with TRBJ1-4; 8 bases map to TRBD1. Germline lookup yields CDR1 SGHTA and CDR2 FQGNSA. This CDR3 is 14 amino acids long. After removal of 7 bases from V and 8 bases from J, the junction contained 9 bases not matched to a gene.

The chain uses TRBV3-1 (or the pseudogene TRBV3-2) and TRBJ1-4; D gene ambiguous. The CDR3 consists of 15 residues. The germline CDR1 and CDR2 sequences are LGHDT and YNNKEL (reference sequence). V was shortened by 4 bases and J by 3 bases, with 12 bases between the two germline ends. Here the CDR3 DNA reads TGTGCCAGCAGCCCAAGTCGACTTGCTAATGAAAAACTGTTTTTT. Translation gives CASSPSRLANEKLFF.

This chain joins TRBV11-2 and TRBJ2-7, with D unresolved. V lost 1 base and J 6 bases, leaving 7 bases between the germline ends. The CDR3 extends over 12 amino acids. The germline V gene has CDR1 SGHAT and CDR2 FQNNGV. CDR3 DNA sequence: TGTGCCAGCAGCTTAGTTTCAGGCGAGCAGTACTTC. Translation gives CASSLVSGEQYF.

This chain connects TRBV28 to TRBJ1-5; 7 positions match TRBD1. CDR3 length: 16 amino acids. After removal of 2 bases from V and 2 bases from J, the junction contained 6 bases not matched to a gene. Germline lookup yields CDR1 MDHEN and CDR2 SYDVKM. The CDR3 DNA follows: TGTGCCAGCAGTTTACGACAGGGCATGGGCAATCAGCCCCAGCATTTT. Translation: CASSLRQGMGNQPQHF.

CDR3 nucleotide sequence: TGTGCCAGCAGCTTATCCGACTATGGCTACACCTTC. Amino acids: CASSLSDYGYTF. The chain couples TRBV7-9 to TRBJ1-2; D is unresolved. Germline V gene lookup returns CDR1 SEHNR and CDR2 FQNEAQ (reference sequence). This CDR3 has 12 residues. V lost 2 bases and J 3 bases, leaving 4 bases between the germline ends.